A selection of T cell receptor beta chains follows, all from one sample in a study of blood T cell repertoires in COVID-19. Assay used: immunoSEQ multiplex PCR; TCRdb lists only in-frame clones, some missing. The sample carries over 150,000 clones, approximately 85% recorded once. Sequenced: peripheral blood. The receptors were gathered from an elderly man with COVID-19, enrolled during active disease. Both conserved end residues are part of each CDR3. D genes are given only for firm matches. Not all rows give a size; the values are once, few, many and, for expanded clones, a class.

j_gene,len,abundance,v_gene,d_gene,CDR3aa,CDR3nt
TRBJ1-1,16,-,TRBV25-1,TRBD1,CASSSGTGFMNTEAFF,TGTGCCAGCAGTTCTGGGACAGGGTTTATGAACACTGAAGCTTTCTTT
TRBJ2-3,16,-,TRBV4-2,-,CASSPNPAASTDTQYF,TGTGCCAGCAGCCCGAACCCAGCGGCTAGCACAGATACGCAGTATTTT
TRBJ2-5,20,-,TRBV10-1,TRBD2,CASSESNGLAGGAWRETQYF,TGCGCCAGCAGTGAGTCGAACGGGCTAGCGGGGGGAGCTTGGAGAGAGACCCAGTACTTC
TRBJ1-5,13,-,TRBV10-3,-,CAIADINNQPQHF,TGTGCCATCGCGGACATCAACAATCAGCCCCAGCATTTT
TRBJ1-6,15,-,TRBV7-8,-,CASSFSSTDNSPLHF,TGTGCCAGCAGCTTCTCGTCCACGGATAATTCACCCCTCCACTTT
TRBJ2-5,13,once,TRBV2,-,CASSERRQETQYF,TGTGCCAGCAGTGAGAGGCGCCAAGAGACCCAGTACTTC
TRBJ2-6,19,-,TRBV5-1,TRBD1,CASGMSPGQGPSGANVLTF,TGCGCCAGCGGTATGAGTCCGGGACAGGGTCCTTCTGGGGCCAACGTCCTGACTTTC
TRBJ2-7,15,once,TRBV18,TRBD1,CASSPPGQGTYEQYF,TGTGCCAGCTCACCCCCGGGACAGGGCACCTACGAGCAGTACTTC
TRBJ2-1,13,once,TRBV28,-,CASSFTLYNEQFF,TGTGCCAGCAGTTTTACTCTATACAATGAGCAGTTCTTC
TRBJ1-3,14,-,TRBV7-8,-,CASSPDRTGNTIYF,TGTGCCAGCAGCCCTGACAGGACCGGAAACACCATATATTTT
TRBJ1-2,14,-,TRBV6-5,-,CASSWGVQGSGYTF,TGTGCCAGCAGTTGGGGGGTCCAGGGATCCGGCTACACCTTC
TRBJ2-2,15,-,TRBV11-3,-,CASTQGHREIGELFF,TGTGCCAGCACCCAGGGGCACAGGGAAATCGGGGAGCTGTTTTTT
TRBJ2-3,20,-,TRBV28,TRBD2,CASRFEGGVAGAFRTDTQYF,TGTGCCAGCAGGTTTGAGGGTGGGGTAGCGGGGGCCTTCCGCACAGATACGCAGTATTTT